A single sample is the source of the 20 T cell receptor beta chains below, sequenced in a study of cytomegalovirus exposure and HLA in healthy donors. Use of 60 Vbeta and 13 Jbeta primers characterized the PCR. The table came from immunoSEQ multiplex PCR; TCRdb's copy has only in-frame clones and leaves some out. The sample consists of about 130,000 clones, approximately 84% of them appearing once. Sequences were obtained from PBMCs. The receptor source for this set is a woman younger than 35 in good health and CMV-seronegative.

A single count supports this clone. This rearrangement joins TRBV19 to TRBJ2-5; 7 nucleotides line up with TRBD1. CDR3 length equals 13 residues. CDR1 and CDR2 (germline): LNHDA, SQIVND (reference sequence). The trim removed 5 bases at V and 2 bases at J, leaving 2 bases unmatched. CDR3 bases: TGTGCCAGTAGTCCGGGACAGCAAGAGACCCAGTACTTC. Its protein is CASSPGQQETQYF.

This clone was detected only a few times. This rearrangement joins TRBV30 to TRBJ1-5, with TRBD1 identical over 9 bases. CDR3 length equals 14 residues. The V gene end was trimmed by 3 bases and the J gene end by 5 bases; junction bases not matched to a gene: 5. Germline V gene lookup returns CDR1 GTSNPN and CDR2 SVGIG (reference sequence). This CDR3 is CAWSEGTGHQPQHF. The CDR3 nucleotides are TGTGCCTGGAGCGAAGGGACAGGGCATCAGCCCCAGCATTTT.

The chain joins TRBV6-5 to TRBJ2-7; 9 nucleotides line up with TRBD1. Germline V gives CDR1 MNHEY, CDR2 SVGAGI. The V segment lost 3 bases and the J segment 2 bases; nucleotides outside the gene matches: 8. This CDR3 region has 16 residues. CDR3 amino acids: CASSYTDRGVTYEQYF. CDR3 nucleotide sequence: TGTGCCAGCAGTTATACGGACAGGGGCGTAACCTACGAGCAGTACTTC.

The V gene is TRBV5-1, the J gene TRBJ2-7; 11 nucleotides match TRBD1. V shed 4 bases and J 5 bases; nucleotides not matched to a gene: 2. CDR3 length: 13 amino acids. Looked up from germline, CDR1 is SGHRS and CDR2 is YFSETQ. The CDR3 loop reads CASSRGQGDEQYF. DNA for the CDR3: TGCGCCAGCAGCAGGGGACAGGGGGACGAGCAGTACTTC.

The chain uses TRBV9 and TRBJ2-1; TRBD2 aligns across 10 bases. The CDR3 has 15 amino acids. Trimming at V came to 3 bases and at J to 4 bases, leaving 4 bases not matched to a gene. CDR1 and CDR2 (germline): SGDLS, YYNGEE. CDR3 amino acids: CASSAGLADYNEQFF. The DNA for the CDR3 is TGTGCCAGCAGCGCCGGACTAGCGGATTACAATGAGCAGTTCTTC.

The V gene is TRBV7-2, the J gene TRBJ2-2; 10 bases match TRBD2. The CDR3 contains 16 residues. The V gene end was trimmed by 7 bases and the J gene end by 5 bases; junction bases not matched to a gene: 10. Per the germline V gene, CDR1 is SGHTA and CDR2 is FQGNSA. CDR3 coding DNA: TGTGCCAGCAAGCGATCTAGCGGGAGTGCTACCGGGGAGCTGTTTTTT. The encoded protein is CASKRSSGSATGELFF.

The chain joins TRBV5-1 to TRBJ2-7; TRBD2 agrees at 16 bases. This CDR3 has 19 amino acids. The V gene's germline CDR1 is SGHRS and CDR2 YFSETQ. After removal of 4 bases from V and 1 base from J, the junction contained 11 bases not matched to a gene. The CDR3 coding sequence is TGCGCCAGCAGCCCCAGTCCCGGGACTAGCGGGAGGGGATCCTACGAGCAGTACTTC. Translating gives CASSPSPGTSGRGSYEQYF.

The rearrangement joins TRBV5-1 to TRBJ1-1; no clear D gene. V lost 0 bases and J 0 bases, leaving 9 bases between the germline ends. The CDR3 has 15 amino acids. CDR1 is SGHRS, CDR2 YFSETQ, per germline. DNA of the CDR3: TGCGCCAGCAGCTTGGACATGGTTATGAACACTGAAGCTTTCTTT. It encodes CASSLDMVMNTEAFF. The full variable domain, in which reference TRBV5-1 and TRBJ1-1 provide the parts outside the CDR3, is KAGVTQTPRYLIKTRGQQVTLSCSPISGHRSVSWYQQTPGQGLQFLFEYFSETQRNKGNFPGRFSGRQFSNSRSEMNVSTLELGDSALYLCASSLDMVMNTEAFFGQGTRLTVV.

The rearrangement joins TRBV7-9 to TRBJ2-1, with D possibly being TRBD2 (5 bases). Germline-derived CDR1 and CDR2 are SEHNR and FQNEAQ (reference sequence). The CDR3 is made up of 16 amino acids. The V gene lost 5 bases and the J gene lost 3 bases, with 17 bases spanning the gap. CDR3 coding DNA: TGTGCCAGCAGCCCTCCGGAGGAGTTGATCTACAATGAGCAGTTCTTC. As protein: CASSPPEELIYNEQFF.

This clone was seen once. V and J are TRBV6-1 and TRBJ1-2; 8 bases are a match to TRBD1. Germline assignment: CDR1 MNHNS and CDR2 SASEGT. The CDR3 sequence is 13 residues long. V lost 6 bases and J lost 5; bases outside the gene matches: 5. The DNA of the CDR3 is TGTGCCAGCAGGCAACAGGGGGGGTATGGCTACACCTTC. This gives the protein CASRQQGGYGYTF.

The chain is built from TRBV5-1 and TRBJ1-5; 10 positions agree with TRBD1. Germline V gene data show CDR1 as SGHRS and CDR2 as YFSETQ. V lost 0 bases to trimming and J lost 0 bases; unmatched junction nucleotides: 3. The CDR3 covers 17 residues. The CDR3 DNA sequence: TGCGCCAGCAGCTTGGGGACAGGGGGATATAGCAATCAGCCCCAGCATTTT. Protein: CASSLGTGGYSNQPQHF. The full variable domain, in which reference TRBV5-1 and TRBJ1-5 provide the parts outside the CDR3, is KAGVTQTPRYLIKTRGQQVTLSCSPISGHRSVSWYQQTPGQGLQFLFEYFSETQRNKGNFPGRFSGRQFSNSRSEMNVSTLELGDSALYLCASSLGTGGYSNQPQHFGDGTRLSIL.

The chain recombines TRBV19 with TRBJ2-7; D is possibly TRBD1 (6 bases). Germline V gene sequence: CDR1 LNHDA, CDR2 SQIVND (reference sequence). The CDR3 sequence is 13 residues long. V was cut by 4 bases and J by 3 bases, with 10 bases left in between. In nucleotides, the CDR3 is TGTGCCAGTAGTACGGACAGAAACTACGAGCAGTACTTC. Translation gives CASSTDRNYEQYF.

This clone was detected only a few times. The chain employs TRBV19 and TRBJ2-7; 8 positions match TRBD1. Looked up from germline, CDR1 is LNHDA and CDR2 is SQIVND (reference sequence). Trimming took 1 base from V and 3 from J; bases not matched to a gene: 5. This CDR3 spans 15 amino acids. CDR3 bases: TGTGCCAGTAGTATAGTCCGACAGGGGAACTACGAGCAGTACTTC. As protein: CASSIVRQGNYEQYF.

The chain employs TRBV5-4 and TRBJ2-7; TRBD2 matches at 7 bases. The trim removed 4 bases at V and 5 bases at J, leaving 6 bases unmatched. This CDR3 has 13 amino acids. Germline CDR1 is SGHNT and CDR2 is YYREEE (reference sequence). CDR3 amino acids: CASSLGGGHEQYF. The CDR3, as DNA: TGTGCCAGCAGCCTGGGGGGAGGGCACGAGCAGTACTTC.

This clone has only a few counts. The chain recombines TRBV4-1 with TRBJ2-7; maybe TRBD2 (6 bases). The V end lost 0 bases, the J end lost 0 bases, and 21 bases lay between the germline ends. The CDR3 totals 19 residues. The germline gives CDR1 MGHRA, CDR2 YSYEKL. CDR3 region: CASSQERRDFYISSYEQYF. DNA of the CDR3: TGCGCCAGCAGCCAAGAACGCCGGGACTTCTACATTAGCTCCTACGAGCAGTACTTC.

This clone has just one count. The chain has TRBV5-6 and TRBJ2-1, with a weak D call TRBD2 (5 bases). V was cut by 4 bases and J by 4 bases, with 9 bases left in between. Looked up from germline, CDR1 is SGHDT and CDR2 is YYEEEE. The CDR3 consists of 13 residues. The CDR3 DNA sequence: TGTGCCAGCAGCCCGGACTGGTACAATGAGCAGTTCTTC. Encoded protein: CASSPDWYNEQFF. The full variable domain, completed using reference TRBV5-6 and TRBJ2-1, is DAGVTQSPTHLIKTRGQQVTLRCSPKSGHDTVSWYQQALGQGPQFIFQYYEEEERQRGNFPDRFSGHQFPNYSSELNVNALLLGDSALYLCASSPDWYNEQFFGPGTRLTVL.

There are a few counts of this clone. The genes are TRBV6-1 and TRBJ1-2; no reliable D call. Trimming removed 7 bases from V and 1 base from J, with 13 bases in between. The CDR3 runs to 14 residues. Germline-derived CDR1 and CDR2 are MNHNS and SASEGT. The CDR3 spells CASTRSGNNYGYTF. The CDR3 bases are TGTGCCAGCACCCGGTCCGGGAATAACTATGGCTACACCTTC.

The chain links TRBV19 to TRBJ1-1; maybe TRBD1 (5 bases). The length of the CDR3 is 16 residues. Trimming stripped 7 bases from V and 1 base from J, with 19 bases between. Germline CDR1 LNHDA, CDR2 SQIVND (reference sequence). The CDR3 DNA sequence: TGTGCCAGTATTGAAGGAGGCGGGGGGAGGAACACTGAAGCTTTCTTT. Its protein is CASIEGGGGRNTEAFF.

CDR3 in amino acids: CASSSKGQGVQETQYF. The CDR3 region has the DNA TGTGCCAGCAGTTCGAAGGGACAGGGCGTTCAGGAGACCCAGTACTTC. This rearrangement joins TRBV6-5 to TRBJ2-5, with 9 bases matching TRBD1. Per the germline V gene, CDR1 is MNHEY and CDR2 is SVGAGI. CDR3 size: 16 residues. Losses at the gene ends were 4 bases for V and 5 bases for J; bases not matched to a gene: 11.

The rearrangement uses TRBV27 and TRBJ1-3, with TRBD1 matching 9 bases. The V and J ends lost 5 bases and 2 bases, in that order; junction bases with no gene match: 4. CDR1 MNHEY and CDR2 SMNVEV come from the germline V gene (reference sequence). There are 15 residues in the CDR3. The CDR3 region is CASSPRTGAGNTIYF. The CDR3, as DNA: TGTGCCAGCAGTCCCCGGACAGGGGCTGGAAACACCATATATTTT.